This T cell receptor (beta chain) was sequenced during a study of technical replicates of blood from a handful of donors. CDR1 is SQVTM, CDR2 ANQGSEA, per germline. Trimming left V 4 bases short and J 4 bases short, with 10 bases between. The CDR3 is 12 amino acids. Libraries were prepared by immunoSEQ multiplex PCR; TCRdb keeps only in-frame clonotypes and omits some of them. The table lists around 81,000 clones, approximately 94% of them singletons. This clone has a single count. This clonotype originated in a human donor in good health. V usage is TRBV29-1 and J usage is TRBJ1-2; D remains ambiguous. The sequenced sample consisted of T cells isolated from PBMCs. CDR3 in DNA: TGCAGCGTTGTTCTTCAGGCCTATGGCTACACCTTC. Amino acids: CSVVLQAYGYTF.